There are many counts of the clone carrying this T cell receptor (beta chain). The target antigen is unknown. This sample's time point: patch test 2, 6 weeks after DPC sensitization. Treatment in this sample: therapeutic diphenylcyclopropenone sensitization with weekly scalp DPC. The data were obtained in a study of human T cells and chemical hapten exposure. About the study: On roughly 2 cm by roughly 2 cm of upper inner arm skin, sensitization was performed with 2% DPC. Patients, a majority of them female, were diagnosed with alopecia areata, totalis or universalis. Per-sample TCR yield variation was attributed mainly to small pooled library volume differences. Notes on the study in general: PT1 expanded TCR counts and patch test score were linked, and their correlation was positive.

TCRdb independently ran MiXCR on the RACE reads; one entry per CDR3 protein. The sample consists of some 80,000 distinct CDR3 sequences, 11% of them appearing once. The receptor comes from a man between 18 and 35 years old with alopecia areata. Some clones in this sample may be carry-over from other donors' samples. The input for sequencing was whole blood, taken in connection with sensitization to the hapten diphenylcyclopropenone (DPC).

CDR3 sequence reads: CSVPGWNYGYTF. The CDR3 bases are TGCAGCGTTCCAGGCTGGAACTATGGCTACACCTTC. The V and J genes are TRBV29-1 and TRBJ1-2; D gene ambiguous. Germline loops: CDR1 SQVTM, CDR2 ANQGSEA. Between the trimmed V and J ends, which lost 5 bases and 2 bases, there was a span of 9 bases. This CDR3 is 12 amino acids long.